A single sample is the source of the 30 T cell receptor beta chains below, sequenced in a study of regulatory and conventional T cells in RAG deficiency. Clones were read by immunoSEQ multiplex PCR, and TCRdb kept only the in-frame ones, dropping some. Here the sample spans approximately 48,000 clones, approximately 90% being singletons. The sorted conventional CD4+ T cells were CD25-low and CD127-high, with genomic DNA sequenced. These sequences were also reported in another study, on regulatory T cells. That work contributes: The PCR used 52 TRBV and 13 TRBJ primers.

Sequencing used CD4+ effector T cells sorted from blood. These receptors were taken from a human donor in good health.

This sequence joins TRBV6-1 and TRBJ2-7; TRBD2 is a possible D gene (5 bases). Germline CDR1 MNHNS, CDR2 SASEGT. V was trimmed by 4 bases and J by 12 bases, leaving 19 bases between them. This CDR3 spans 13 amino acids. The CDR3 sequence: CASSGLTTTEGYF. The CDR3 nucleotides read TGTGCCAGCAGTGGACTCACGACCACCGAGGGGTACTTC.

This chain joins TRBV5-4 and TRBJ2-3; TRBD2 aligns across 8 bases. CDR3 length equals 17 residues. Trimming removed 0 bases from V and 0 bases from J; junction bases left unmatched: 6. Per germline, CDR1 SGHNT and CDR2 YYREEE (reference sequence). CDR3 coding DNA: TGTGCCAGCAGCTTGGCCTCTAGCGGGCCTAGCACAGATACGCAGTATTTT. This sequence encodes CASSLASSGPSTDTQYF. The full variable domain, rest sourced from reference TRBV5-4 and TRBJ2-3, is ETGVTQSPTHLIKTRGQQVTLRCSSQSGHNTVSWYQQALGQGPQFIFQYYREEENGRGNFPPRFSGLQFPNYSSELNVNALELDDSALYLCASSLASSGPSTDTQYFGPGTRLTVL.

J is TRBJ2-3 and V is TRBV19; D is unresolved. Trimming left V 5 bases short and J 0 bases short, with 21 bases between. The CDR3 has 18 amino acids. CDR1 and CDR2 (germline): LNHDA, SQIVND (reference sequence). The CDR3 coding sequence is TGTGCCAGTAGTCCTTCCCATGGACGCCCTCAGAGCACAGATACGCAGTATTTT. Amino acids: CASSPSHGRPQSTDTQYF.

This chain's CDR3 is CASSLTEYGYTF. The CDR3 DNA reads as TGTGCCAGCAGCTTGACGGAGTATGGCTACACCTTC. This chain links TRBV5-6 with TRBJ1-2, with D hard to call. V was trimmed by 1 base and J by 5 bases, leaving 6 bases between them. The CDR3 extends over 12 amino acids. Germline CDR1 and CDR2: SGHDT and YYEEEE.

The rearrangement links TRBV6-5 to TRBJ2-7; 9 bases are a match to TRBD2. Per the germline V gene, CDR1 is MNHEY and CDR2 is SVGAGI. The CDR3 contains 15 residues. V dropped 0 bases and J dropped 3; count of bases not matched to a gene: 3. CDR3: CASSYSSGGLYEQYF. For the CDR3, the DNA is TGTGCCAGCAGTTACTCTAGCGGGGGACTCTACGAGCAGTACTTC.

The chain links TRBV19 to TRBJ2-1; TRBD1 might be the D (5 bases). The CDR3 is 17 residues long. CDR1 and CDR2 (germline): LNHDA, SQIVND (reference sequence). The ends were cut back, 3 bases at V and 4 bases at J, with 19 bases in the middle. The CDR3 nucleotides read TGTGCCAGTAGTATTTGGGGCCAGTACCCAGCGTACAATGAGCAGTTCTTC. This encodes CASSIWGQYPAYNEQFF.

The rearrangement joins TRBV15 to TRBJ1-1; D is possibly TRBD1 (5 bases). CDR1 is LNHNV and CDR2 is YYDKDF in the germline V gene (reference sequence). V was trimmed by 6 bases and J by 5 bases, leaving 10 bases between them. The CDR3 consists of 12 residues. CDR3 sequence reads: CATREGKTEAFF. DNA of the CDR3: TGTGCCACCAGGGAGGGGAAAACTGAAGCTTTCTTT.

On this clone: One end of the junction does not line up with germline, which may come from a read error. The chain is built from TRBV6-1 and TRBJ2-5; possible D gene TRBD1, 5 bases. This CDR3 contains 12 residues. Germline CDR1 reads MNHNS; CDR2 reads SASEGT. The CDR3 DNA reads TGCACCTCTGGGGCTAACCAAGAGACCCAGTACTTC. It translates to CTSGANQETQYF.

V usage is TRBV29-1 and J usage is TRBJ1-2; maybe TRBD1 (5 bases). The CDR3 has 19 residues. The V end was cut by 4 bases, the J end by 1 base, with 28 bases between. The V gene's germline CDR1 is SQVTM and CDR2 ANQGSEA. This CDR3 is CSVAFIPAQSLRGNYGYTF. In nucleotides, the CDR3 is TGCAGCGTTGCCTTCATCCCGGCCCAGTCCCTTAGGGGTAACTATGGCTACACCTTC.

As DNA, the CDR3 is TGTGCCAGTGCAGGGGGTTCGGGAACCGGGGAGCTGTTTTTT. Its translation is CASAGGSGTGELFF. This sequence joins TRBV19 and TRBJ2-2, with 7 bases that match TRBD1. V dropped 8 bases and J dropped 5; count of bases not matched to a gene: 8. The CDR3 loop spans 14 amino acids. The germline gives CDR1 LNHDA, CDR2 SQIVND (reference sequence).

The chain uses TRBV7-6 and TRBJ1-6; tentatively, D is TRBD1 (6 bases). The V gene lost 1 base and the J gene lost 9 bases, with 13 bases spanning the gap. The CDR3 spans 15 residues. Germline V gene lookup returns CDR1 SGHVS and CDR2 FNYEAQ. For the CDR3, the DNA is TGTGCCAGCAGCTTAGACAGGGCAGAGAGTTCACCCCTCCACTTT. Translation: CASSLDRAESSPLHF.

CDR3 coding DNA: TGTGCCAGTAGTCGAGAACAGACGCCCTACGAGCAGTACTTC. This sequence encodes CASSREQTPYEQYF. This chain uses TRBV19 with TRBJ2-7; D unresolved. Trimming shortened V by 5 bases and J by 2 bases, and 13 bases separated the two germline ends. The CDR3 covers 14 residues. Germline CDR1 LNHDA, CDR2 SQIVND (reference sequence).

CDR3 coding DNA: TGTGCCAGCAGCTCGACTAGCGGGAGTATCTACAATGAGCAGTTCTTC. Translating it yields CASSSTSGSIYNEQFF. The chain couples TRBV7-6 to TRBJ2-1; 12 bases align to TRBD2. Trimming at V came to 4 bases and at J to 3 bases, leaving 4 bases not matched to a gene. Germline loops: CDR1 SGHVS, CDR2 FNYEAQ. CDR3 length: 16 amino acids.

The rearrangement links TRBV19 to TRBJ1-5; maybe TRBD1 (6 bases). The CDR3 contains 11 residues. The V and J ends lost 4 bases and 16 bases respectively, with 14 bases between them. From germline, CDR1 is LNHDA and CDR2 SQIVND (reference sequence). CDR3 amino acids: CASSTPTGTHF. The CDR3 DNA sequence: TGTGCCAGTAGTACCCCTACAGGGACCCATTTT. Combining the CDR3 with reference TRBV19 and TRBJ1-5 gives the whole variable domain DGGITQSPKYLFRKEGQNVTLSCEQNLNHDAMYWYRQDPGQGLRLIYYSQIVNDFQKGDIAEGYSVSREKKESFPLTVTSAQKNPTAFYLCASSTPTGTHFGDGTRLSIL.

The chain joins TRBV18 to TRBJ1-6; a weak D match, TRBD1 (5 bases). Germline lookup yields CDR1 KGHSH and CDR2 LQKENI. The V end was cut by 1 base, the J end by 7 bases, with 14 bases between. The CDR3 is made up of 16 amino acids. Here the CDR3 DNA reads TGTGCCAGCTCACCACGGGCAGGGCGAACGAATTCACCCCTCCACTTT. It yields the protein CASSPRAGRTNSPLHF.

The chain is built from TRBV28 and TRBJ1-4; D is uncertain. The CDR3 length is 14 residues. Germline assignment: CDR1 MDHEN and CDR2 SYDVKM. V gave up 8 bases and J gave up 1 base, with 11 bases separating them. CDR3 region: CASGGVGTNEKLFF. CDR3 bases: TGTGCCAGCGGCGGCGTGGGAACTAATGAAAAACTGTTTTTT.

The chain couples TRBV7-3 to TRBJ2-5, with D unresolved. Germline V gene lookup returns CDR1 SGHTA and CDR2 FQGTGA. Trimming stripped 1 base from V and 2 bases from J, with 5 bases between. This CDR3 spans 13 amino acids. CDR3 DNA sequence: TGTGCCAGCAGCTTAATGTATCAAGAGACCCAGTACTTC. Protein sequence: CASSLMYQETQYF.

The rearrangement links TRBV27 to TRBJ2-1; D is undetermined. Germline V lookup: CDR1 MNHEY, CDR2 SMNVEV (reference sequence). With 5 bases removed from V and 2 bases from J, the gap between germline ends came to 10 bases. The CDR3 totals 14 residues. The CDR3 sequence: CASSPDGPYNEQFF. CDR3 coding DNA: TGTGCCAGCAGTCCGGACGGGCCCTACAATGAGCAGTTCTTC.

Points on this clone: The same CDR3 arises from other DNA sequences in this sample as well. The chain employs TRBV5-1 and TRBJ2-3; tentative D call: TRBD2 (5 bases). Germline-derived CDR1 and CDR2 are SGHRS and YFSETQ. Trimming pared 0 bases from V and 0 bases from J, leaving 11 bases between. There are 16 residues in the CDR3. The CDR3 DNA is TGCGCCAGCAGCTTGGGGCTAGCAGCAAGCACAGATACGCAGTATTTT. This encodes CASSLGLAASTDTQYF.

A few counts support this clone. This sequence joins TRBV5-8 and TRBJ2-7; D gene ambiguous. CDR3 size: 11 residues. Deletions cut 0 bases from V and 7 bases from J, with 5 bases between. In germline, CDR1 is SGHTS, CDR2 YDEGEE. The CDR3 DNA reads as TGTGCCAGCAGCTTGGCCGGGGAGCAGTACTTC. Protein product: CASSLAGEQYF.

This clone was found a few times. CDR3 bases: TGCGCCAGCAGCTTGGCAGGCGGGGGGAACACCGGGGAGCTGTTTTTT. Amino acid sequence: CASSLAGGGNTGELFF. The chain links TRBV5-1 to TRBJ2-2, with 7 bases lining up with TRBD2. The junction had 3 bases not matched to a gene; V was cut back by 0 bases and J by 1 base. CDR3 length: 16 amino acids. In germline, CDR1 is SGHRS, CDR2 YFSETQ.

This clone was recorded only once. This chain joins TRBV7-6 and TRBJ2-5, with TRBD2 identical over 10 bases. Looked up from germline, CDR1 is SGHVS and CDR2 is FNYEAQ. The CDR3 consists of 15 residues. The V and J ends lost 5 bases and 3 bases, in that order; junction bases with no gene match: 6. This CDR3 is CASSLSGLAEETQYF. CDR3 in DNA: TGTGCCAGCAGCCTCTCAGGACTAGCGGAAGAGACCCAGTACTTC.

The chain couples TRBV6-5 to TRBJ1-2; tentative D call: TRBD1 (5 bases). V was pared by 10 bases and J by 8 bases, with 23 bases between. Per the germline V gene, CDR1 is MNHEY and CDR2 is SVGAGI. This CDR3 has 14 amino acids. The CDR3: CATGQGTAARGYTF. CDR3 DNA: TGTGCCACCGGTCAGGGTACAGCCGCTCGAGGCTACACCTTC.

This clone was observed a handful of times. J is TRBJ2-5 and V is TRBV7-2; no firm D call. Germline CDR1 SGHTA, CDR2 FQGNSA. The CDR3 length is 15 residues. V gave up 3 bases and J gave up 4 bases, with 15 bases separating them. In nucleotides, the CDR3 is TGTGCCAGCAGCTTGAGGCGAAACCGCGGAGAGACCCAGTACTTC. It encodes CASSLRRNRGETQYF.

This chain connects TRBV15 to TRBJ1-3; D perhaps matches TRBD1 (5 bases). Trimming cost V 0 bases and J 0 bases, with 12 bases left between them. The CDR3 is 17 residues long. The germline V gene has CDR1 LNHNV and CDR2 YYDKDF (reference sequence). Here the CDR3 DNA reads TGTGCCACCAGCAGAGATAAGGGGTTCCTCTCTGGAAACACCATATATTTT. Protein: CATSRDKGFLSGNTIYF. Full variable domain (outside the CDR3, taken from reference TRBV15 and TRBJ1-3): DAMVIQNPRYQVTQFGKPVTLSCSQTLNHNVMYWYQQKSSQAPKLLFHYYDKDFNNEADTPDNFQSRRPNTSFCFLDIRSPGLGDTAMYLCATSRDKGFLSGNTIYFGEGSWLTVV.

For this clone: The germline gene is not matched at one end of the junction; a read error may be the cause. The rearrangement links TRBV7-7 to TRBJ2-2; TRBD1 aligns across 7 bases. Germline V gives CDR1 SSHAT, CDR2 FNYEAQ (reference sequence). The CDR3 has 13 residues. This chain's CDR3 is CASSLTGAGELFF. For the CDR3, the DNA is TGTGCTAGCAGTCTAACAGGGGCCGGGGAGCTGTTTTTT.

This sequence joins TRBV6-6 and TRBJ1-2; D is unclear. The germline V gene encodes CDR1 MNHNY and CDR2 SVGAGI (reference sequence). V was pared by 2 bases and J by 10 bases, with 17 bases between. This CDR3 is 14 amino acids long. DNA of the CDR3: TGTGCCAGCAGTTACGCAACGTCAGGCTTCCACTACACCTTC. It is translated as CASSYATSGFHYTF.

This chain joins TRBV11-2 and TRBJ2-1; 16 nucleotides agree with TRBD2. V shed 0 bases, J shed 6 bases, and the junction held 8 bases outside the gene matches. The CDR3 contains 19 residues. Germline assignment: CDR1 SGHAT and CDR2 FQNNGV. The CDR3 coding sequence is TGTGCCAGCAGCTTAGACCCGGGACTAGCGGGAGGGCCTAGCAATGAGCAGTTCTTC. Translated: CASSLDPGLAGGPSNEQFF.

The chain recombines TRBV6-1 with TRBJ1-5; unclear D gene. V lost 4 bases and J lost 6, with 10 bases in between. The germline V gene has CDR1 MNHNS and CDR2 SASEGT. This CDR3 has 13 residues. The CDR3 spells CASSGYWGQPQHF. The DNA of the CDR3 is TGTGCCAGCAGTGGGTATTGGGGTCAGCCCCAGCATTTT.

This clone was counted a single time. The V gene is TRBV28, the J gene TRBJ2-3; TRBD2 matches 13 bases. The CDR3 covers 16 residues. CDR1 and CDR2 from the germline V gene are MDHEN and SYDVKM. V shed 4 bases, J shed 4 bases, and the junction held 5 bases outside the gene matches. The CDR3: CASSSQGLAGADTQYF. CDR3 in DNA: TGTGCCAGCAGTTCCCAAGGACTAGCGGGGGCAGATACGCAGTATTTT.